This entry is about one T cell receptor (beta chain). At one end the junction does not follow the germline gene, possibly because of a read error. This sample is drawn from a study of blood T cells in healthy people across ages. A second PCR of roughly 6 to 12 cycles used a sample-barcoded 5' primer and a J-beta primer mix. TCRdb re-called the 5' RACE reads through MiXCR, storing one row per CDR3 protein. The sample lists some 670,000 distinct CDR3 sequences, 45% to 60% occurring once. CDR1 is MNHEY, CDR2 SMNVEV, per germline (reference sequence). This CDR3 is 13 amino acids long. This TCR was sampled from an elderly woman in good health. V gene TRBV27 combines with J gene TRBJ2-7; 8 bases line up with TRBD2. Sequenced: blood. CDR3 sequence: CASSSGRSGELYF. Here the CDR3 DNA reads TGTGCCAGCAGTTCCGGACGTAGCGGGGAGCTGTACTTC.